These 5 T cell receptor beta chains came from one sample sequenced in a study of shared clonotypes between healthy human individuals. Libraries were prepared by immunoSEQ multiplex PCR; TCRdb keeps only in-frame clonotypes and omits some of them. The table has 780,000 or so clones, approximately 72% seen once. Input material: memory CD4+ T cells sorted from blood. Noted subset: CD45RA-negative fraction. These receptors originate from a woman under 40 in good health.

The CDR3: CASNEGPDNEQYF. The CDR3 nucleotides are TGTGCCAGCAATGAGGGCCCTGACAACGAGCAGTACTTC. The chain combines TRBV2 with TRBJ2-7, with a tentative D call TRBD2 (5 bases). The CDR3 is 13 amino acids. CDR1 and CDR2 (germline): SNHLY, FYNNEI. V shed 7 bases and J shed 5 bases, with 15 bases lying between them.

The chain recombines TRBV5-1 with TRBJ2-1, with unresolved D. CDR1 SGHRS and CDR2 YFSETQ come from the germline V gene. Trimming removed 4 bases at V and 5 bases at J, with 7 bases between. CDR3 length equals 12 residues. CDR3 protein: CASSLLNNEQFF. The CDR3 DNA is TGCGCCAGCAGCCTTCTCAACAATGAGCAGTTCTTC. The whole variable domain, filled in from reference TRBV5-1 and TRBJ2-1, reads KAGVTQTPRYLIKTRGQQVTLSCSPISGHRSVSWYQQTPGQGLQFLFEYFSETQRNKGNFPGRFSGRQFSNSRSEMNVSTLELGDSALYLCASSLLNNEQFFGPGTRLTVL.

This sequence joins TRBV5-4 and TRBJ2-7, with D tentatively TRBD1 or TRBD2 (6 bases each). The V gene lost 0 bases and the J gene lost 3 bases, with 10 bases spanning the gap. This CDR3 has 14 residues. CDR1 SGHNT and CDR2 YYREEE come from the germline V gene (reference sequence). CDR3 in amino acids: CASSLVGGNYEQYF. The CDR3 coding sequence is TGTGCCAGCAGCTTGGTGGGGGGCAACTACGAGCAGTACTTC.

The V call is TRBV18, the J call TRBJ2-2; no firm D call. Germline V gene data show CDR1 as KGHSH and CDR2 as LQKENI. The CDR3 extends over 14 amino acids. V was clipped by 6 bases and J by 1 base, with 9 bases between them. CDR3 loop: CASSRTRNTGELFF. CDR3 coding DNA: TGTGCCAGCTCCCGAACCCGGAACACCGGGGAGCTGTTTTTT.

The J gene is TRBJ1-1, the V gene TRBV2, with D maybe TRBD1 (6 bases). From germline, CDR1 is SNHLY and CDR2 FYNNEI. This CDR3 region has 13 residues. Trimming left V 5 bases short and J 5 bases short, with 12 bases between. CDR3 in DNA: TGTGCCAGCAGTACGATCAGGGGTACTGAAGCTTTCTTT. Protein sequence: CASSTIRGTEAFF.